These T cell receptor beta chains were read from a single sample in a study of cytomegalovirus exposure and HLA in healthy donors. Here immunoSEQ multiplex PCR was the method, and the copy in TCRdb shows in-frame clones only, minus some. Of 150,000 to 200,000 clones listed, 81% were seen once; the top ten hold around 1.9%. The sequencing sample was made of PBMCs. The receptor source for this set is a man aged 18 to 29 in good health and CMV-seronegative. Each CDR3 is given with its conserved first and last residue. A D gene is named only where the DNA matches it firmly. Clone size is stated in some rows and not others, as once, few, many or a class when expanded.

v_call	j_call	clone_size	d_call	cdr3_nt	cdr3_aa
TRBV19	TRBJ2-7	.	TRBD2	TGTGCCAGTACTAGCGGGGACTCCTACGAGCAGTACTTC	CASTSGDSYEQYF
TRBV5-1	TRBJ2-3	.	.	TGCGCCAGCAGCGGCGCGAGGAGGGGAGATACGCAGTATTTT	CASSGARRGDTQYF
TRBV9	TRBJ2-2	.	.	TGTGCCAGCAGCGTAGACCTAGCGCCCACCGGGGAGCTGTTTTTT	CASSVDLAPTGELFF
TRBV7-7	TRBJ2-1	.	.	TGTGCTAGCAGCCCGCTAGATAATGAGCAGTTCTTC	CASSPLDNEQFF
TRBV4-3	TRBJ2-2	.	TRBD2	TGCGCCAGCAGCCCAGCGGGAGGGGTCGCCGGGGAGCTGTTTTTT	CASSPAGGVAGELFF
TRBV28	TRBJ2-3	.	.	TGTGCCAGCAGTTTGCAGGCGCTGAGATCCACAGATACGCAGTATTTT	CASSLQALRSTDTQYF
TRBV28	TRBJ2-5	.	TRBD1	TGTGCCAGCAGGACAGGGGGTCAAGAGACCCAGTACTTC	CASRTGGQETQYF
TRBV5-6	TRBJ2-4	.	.	TGTGCCAGCAGCTTATCCGGGGTACTAGCCAAAAACATTCAGTACTTC	CASSLSGVLAKNIQYF
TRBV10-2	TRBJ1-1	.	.	TGCGCCAGCAGGTCTGCAGGGGCCACTGAAGCTTTCTTT	CASRSAGATEAFF
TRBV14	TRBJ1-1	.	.	TGTGCCAGCAGCCCACACAGGAAGGGAACTGAAGCTTTCTTT	CASSPHRKGTEAFF
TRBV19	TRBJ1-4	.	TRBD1	TGTGCCAGCGAGACAGGGAGTGCTACTAATGAAAAACTGTTTTTT	CASETGSATNEKLFF
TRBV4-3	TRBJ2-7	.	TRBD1	TGCGCCAGCAGCCAATCACTTCCCGGACAGGGTTCCTACGAGCAGTACTTC	CASSQSLPGQGSYEQYF
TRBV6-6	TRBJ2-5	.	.	TGTGCCAGCAGTTACTTGCGGCGGGTGGAGACCCAGTACTTC	CASSYLRRVETQYF
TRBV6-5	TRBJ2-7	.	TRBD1	TGTGCCACAGCCGGGACAGGGCTGTACGAGCAGTACTTC	CATAGTGLYEQYF
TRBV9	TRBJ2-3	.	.	TGTGCCAGCAGCCCCTTGACAGGCCCAACTAGCACAGATACGCAGTATTTT	CASSPLTGPTSTDTQYF
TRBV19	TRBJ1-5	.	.	TGTGCCAGTAGTACCAGGGGACGAAATCAGCCCCAGCATTTT	CASSTRGRNQPQHF
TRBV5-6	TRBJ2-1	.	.	TGTGCCAGCAGCTTTGGCCCAGAGCAGTTCTTC	CASSFGPEQFF
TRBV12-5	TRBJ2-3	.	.	TGTGCTAGTGGTTTGGTAGTAGGGAATGATGGGGGGGCCACAGATACGCAGTATTTT	CASGLVVGNDGGATDTQYF
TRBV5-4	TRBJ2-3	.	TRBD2	TGTGCCAGCAGCTTGGGAGGACTAGCGGGAGGGCCAACAGATACGCAGTATTTT	CASSLGGLAGGPTDTQYF
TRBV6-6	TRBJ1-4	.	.	TGTGCCAGCAGTTACACACAGGGCCGTAATGAAAAACTGTTTTTT	CASSYTQGRNEKLFF
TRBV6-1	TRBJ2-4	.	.	TGTGCCAGCAATTACGAGGCCAAAAACATTCAGTACTTC	CASNYEAKNIQYF
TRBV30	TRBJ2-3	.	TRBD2	TGTGCCTGGAGTGGGACTAGCGGGAGTCAGGCAGATACGCAGTATTTT	CAWSGTSGSQADTQYF
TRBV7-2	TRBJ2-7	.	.	TGTGCCAGCAGCTGGACAGTCTCCTACGAGCAGTACTTC	CASSWTVSYEQYF
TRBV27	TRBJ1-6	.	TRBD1	TGTGCCAGCAGTTTATCGGGACAGGGGGAAAATTCACCCCTCCACTTT	CASSLSGQGENSPLHF
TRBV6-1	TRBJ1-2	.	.	TGTGCCAGCAGTGAAATTTCACAATCTGGCTACACCTTC	CASSEISQSGYTF
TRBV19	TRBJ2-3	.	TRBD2	TGTGCCAGTAGTTTCCGGACTAGCCGGGCTGACACAGATACGCAGTATTTT	CASSFRTSRADTDTQYF
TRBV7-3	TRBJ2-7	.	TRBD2	TGTGCCAGCAGCGGCGGGGGGGAGCAGTACTTC	CASSGGGEQYF
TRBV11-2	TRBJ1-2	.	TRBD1	TGTGCCAGCAGCGAGGACAGGGGGTATGGCTACACCTTC	CASSEDRGYGYTF
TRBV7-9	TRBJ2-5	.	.	TGTGCCAGCTCAGGGGCGGGCGAGACCCAGTACTTC	CASSGAGETQYF
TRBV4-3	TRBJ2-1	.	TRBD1	TGCGCCAGCAGCCAACGGTCGGCAGGGGGCCCCTCTAACCACAATGAGCAGTTCTTC	CASSQRSAGGPSNHNEQFF
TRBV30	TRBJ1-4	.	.	TGTGCCTGGAGTGCCAACAGGGTGTCTAATGGGGTTCTGTTTTTT	CAWSANRVSNGVLFF
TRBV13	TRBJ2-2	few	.	TGTGCCAGCAGCTTGCGAAGCAGGACCGGGGAGCTGTTTTTT	CASSLRSRTGELFF
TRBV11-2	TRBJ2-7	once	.	TGTGCCAGCAGCTCGGGGTTCTTGTACGAGCAGTACTTC	CASSSGFLYEQYF
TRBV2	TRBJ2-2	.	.	TGTGCCAGCAGTGTCTTGTTAACCGGGGAGCTGTTTTTT	CASSVLLTGELFF
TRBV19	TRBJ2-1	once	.	TGTGCCAGTAGTTACAGTGGGGGGTTACAGAATGAGCAGTTCTTC	CASSYSGGLQNEQFF
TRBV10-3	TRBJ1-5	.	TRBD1	TGTGCCATCAGTGAAGGGGACAGGGGAAAGCCCCAGCATTTT	CAISEGDRGKPQHF